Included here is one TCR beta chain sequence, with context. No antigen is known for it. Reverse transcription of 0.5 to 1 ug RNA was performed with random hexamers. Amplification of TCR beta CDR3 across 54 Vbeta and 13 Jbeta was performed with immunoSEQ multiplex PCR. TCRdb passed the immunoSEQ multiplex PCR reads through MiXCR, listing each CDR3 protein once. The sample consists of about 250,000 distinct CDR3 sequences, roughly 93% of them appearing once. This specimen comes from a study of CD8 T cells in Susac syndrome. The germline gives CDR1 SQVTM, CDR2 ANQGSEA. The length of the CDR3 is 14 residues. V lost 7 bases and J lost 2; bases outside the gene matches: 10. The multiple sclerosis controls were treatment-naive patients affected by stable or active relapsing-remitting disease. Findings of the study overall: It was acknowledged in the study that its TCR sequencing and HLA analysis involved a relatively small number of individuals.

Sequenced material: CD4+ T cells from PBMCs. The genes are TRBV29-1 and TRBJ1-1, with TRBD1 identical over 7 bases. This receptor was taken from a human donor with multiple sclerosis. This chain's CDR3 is CSAGGQSFNTEAFF. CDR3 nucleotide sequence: TGCAGCGCTGGGGGACAGAGTTTTAACACTGAAGCTTTCTTT.